This T cell receptor (beta chain) emerged from a study of T cell changes during pregnancy in multiple sclerosis. V lost 6 bases and J lost 5; bases outside the gene matches: 9. From germline, CDR1 is ENHRY and CDR2 SYGVKD. The length of the CDR3 is 15 residues. Here immunoSEQ multiplex PCR was the method, and the copy in TCRdb shows in-frame clones only, minus some. The data show roughly 88,000 clones, more than 85% seen once. The receptor was derived from a female donor with multiple sclerosis, enrolled in a pregnancy study. The input for sequencing was peripheral blood, taken in the first trimester of pregnancy. The chain links TRBV10-3 to TRBJ2-5; TRBD1 matches 10 bases. CDR3 loop: CAISAPGQGRETQYF. CDR3 in DNA: TGTGCCATCAGCGCCCCGGGACAGGGGAGGGAGACCCAGTACTTC.